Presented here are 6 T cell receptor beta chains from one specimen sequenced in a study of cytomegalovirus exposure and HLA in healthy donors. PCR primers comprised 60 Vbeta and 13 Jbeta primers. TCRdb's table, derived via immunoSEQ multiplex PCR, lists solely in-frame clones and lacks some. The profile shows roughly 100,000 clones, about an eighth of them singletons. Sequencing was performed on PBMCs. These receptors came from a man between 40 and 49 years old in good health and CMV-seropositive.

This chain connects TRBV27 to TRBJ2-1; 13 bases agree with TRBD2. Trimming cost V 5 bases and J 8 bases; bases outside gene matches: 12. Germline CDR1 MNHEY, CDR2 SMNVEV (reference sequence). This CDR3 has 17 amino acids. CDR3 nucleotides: TGTGCCAGCAGTCCCGGACTAGCGGGAGCCCCTCGGGATGAGCAGTTCTTC. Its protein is CASSPGLAGAPRDEQFF.

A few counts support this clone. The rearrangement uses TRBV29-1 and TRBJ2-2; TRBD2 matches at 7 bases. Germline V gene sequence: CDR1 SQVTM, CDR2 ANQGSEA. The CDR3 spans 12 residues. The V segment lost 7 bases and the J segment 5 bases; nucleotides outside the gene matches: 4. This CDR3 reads CSGGGVTGELFF. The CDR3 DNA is TGCAGCGGGGGGGGAGTGACCGGGGAGCTGTTTTTT.

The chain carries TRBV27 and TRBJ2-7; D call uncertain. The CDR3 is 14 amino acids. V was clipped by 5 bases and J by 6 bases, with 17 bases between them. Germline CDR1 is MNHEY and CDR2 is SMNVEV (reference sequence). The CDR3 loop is CASSPIDRYSEQYF. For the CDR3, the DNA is TGTGCCAGCAGTCCCATTGATCGCTATAGCGAGCAGTACTTC.

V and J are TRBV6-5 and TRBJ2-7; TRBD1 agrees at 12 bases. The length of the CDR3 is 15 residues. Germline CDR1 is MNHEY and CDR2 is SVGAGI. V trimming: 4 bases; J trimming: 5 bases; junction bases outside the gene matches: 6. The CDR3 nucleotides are TGTGCCAGCAGTTTTGGGACAGGGGGCGACCACGAGCAGTACTTC. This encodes CASSFGTGGDHEQYF.

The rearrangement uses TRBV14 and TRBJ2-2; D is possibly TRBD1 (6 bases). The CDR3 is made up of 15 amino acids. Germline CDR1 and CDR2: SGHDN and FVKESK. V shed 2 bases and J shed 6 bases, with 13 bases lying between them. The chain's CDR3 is CASSQSWGLAGELFF. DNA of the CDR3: TGTGCCAGCAGCCAAAGCTGGGGGCTGGCCGGGGAGCTGTTTTTT.

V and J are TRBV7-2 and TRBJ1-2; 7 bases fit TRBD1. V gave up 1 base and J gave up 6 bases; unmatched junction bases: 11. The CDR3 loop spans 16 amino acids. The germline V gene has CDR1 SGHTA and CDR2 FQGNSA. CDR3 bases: TGTGCCAGCAGCTTAGAGAGCGTCGGCAGGGGGGATGGCTACACCTTC. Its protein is CASSLESVGRGDGYTF.